The clone carrying this T cell receptor (beta chain) is a singleton in its sample. Its antigen remains unknown. Pools of viral peptides were used by the ViraFEST assay to expand antigen-specific CD4+ T cells ahead of sequencing. Scientists isolated CD4+ T cells after an approximately 10-day culture period ended. Having tested negative for nucleocapsid antibodies, the vaccine recipients showed no prior SARS-CoV-2 infection. The assay was immunoSEQ multiplex PCR, and TCRdb's table has in-frame clones only and misses some. This table holds some 28,000 clones, around 75% found once. The sample originates from a study of vaccination effects on CD4 cells after COVID-19. Notes on the study in general: In vaccinees who were healthy, merely 1 out of 255 vaccine-induced clones cross-reacted with common cold coronaviruses. A shortage of convalescent patients and an absence of early post-infection timepoints characterized the study. Substantial clonal contraction characterized both infection- and vaccine-induced clones late after vaccination.

The V and J ends lost 6 bases and 6 bases, in that order; junction bases with no gene match: 7. Germline V lookup: CDR1 LNHNV, CDR2 YYDKDF (reference sequence). The CDR3 is 15 residues long. The receptor's source is a human donor who received a COVID-19 vaccine. The specimen was CD4+ T cells from PBMCs cultured with SARS-CoV-2 spike peptides, collected before COVID-19 vaccination. This chain joins TRBV15 and TRBJ2-2, with 10 bases that match TRBD2. The DNA for the CDR3 is TGTGCCACCAGATTGAGCGGGAGGGCCGCCGGGGAGCTGTTTTTT. This encodes CATRLSGRAAGELFF.